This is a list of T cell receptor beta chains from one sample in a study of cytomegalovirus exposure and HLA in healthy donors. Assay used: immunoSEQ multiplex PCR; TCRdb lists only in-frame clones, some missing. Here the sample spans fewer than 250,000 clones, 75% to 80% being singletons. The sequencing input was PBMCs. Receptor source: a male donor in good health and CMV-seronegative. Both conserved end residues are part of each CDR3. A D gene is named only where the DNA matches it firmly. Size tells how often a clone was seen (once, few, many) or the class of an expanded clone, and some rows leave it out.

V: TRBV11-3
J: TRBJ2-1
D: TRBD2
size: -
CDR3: CASSLVRPPAGGPYEQFF
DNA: TGTGCCAGCAGCTTAGTTAGGCCCCCAGCGGGAGGGCCCTATGAGCAGTTCTTC

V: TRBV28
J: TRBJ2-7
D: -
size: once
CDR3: CASSLRGSTSYEQYF
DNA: TGTGCCAGCAGTCTAAGAGGGTCGACCTCCTACGAGCAGTACTTC

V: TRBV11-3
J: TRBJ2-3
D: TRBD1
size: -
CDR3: CASSQGTASTDTQYF
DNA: TGTGCCAGCAGCCAAGGGACAGCTAGCACAGATACGCAGTATTTT

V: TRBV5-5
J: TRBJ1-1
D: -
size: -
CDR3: CASSLAFFYDTEAFF
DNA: TGTGCCAGCAGCTTGGCTTTTTTCTACGACACTGAAGCTTTCTTT

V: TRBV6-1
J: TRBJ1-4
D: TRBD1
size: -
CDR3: CASSEPGTEIFNEKLFF
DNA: TGTGCCAGCAGTGAACCCGGGACAGAGATTTTTAATGAAAAACTGTTTTTT

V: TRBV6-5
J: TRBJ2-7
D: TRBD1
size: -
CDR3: CASRQDRASYEQYF
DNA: TGTGCCAGCAGACAAGACAGGGCCTCCTACGAGCAGTACTTC

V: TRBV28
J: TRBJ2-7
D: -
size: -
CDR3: CASSETEIYEQYF
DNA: TGTGCCAGCAGTGAGACAGAGATCTACGAGCAGTACTTC

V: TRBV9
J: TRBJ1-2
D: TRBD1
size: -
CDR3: CASSAATGGGGYTF
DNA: TGTGCCAGCAGCGCCGCGACAGGGGGCGGCGGCTACACCTTC

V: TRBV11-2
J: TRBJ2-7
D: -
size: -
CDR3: CASRPIRDSGPPYEQYF
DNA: TGTGCCAGCAGACCAATCCGGGACTCCGGTCCCCCCTACGAGCAGTACTTC

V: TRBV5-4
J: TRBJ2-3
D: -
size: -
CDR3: CASSRDTSTDTQYF
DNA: TGTGCCAGCAGCCGGGACACCAGCACAGATACGCAGTATTTT

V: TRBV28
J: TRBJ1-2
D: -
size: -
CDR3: CASSPTRLYGYTF
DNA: TGTGCCAGCAGCCCTACAAGACTCTATGGCTACACCTTC

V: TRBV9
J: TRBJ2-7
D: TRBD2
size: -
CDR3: CASSAASGEGPQDEQYF
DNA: TGTGCCAGCAGCGCTGCTAGCGGGGAGGGCCCTCAGGACGAGCAGTACTTC

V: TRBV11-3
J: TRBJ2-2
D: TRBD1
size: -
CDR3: CASSFDRAGTGELFF
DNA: TGTGCCAGCAGCTTTGACAGGGCAGGGACCGGGGAGCTGTTTTTT

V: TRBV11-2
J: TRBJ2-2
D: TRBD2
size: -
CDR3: CASSLASGGIGELFF
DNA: TGTGCCAGCAGCTTAGCTAGCGGCGGTATCGGGGAGCTGTTTTTT

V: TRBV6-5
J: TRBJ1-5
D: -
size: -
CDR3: CASSYSMGSHPQPQHF
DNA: TGTGCCAGCAGTTACTCGATGGGGAGCCACCCCCAGCCCCAGCATTTT

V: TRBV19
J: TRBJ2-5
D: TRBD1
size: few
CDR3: CASSPGQGGTQYF
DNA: TGTGCCAGTAGTCCAGGACAGGGGGGGACCCAGTACTTC

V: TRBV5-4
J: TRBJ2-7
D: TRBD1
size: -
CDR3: CASSRGTGGSYEQYF
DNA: TGTGCCAGCAGCCGCGGGACAGGGGGCAGTTACGAGCAGTACTTC

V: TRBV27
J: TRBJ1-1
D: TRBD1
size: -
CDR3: CASSLLQGIAEAFF
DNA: TGTGCCAGCAGTTTATTACAGGGGATCGCTGAAGCTTTCTTT

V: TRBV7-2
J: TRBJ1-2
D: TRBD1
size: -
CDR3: CASSPRQGTVGGYTF
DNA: TGTGCCAGCAGTCCCAGACAGGGGACCGTGGGAGGCTACACCTTC

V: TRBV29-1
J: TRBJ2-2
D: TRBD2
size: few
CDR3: CSVDRQGGSGELFF
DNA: TGCAGCGTTGATAGGCAGGGAGGGTCCGGGGAGCTGTTTTTT

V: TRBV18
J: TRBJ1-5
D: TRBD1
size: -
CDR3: CASSHSTGTGNQPQHF
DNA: TGTGCCAGCTCGCATAGCACCGGGACAGGGAATCAGCCCCAGCATTTT

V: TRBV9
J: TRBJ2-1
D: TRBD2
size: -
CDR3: CASSVGAGVVYNEQFF
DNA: TGTGCCAGCAGCGTAGGAGCGGGGGTAGTATACAATGAGCAGTTCTTC

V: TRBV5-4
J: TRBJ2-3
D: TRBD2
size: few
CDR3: CASSFQGLAPGTDTQYF
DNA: TGTGCCAGCAGCTTTCAGGGACTAGCGCCGGGCACAGATACGCAGTATTTT

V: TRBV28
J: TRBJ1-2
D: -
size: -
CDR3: CASSVTGFWGPSYGYTF
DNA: TGTGCCAGCAGTGTGACAGGTTTCTGGGGGCCATCTTATGGCTACACCTTC

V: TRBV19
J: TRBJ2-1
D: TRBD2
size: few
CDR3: CASTERGGYNEQFF
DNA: TGTGCCAGTACTGAGCGGGGGGGCTACAATGAGCAGTTCTTC

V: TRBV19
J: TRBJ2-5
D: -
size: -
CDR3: CASSIGRGPLQETQYF
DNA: TGTGCCAGTAGTATTGGCAGGGGACCCCTCCAAGAGACCCAGTACTTC

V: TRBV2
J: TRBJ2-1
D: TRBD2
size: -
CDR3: CASSQAPGGYNEQFF
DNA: TGTGCCAGCAGCCAAGCCCCCGGGGGGTACAATGAGCAGTTCTTC

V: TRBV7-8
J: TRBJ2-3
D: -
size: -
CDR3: CASSLVMGPGDTQYF
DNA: TGTGCCAGCAGCTTAGTTATGGGTCCCGGGGATACGCAGTATTTT

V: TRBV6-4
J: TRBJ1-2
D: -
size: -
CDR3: CASSDTEGVYGYTF
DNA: TGTGCCAGCAGTGACACGGAAGGGGTCTATGGCTACACCTTC

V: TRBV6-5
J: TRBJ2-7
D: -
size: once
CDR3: CASRASVGNREQYF
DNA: TGTGCCAGCAGAGCTAGCGTTGGAAACCGGGAGCAGTACTTC

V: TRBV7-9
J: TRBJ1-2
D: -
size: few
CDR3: CASSSSISRDYGYTF
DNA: TGTGCCAGCAGCTCCTCTATAAGTCGGGACTATGGCTACACCTTC

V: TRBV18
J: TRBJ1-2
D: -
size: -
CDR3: CASSHFISTANYGYTF
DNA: TGTGCCAGCTCCCACTTCATCTCGACAGCTAACTATGGCTACACCTTC

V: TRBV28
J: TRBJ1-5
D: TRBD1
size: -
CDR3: CASRTGQGYQPQHF
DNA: TGTGCCAGCAGAACGGGACAGGGATATCAGCCCCAGCATTTT

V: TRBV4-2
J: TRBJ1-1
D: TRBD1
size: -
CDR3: CASSQYGTGASNTEAFF
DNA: TGTGCCAGCAGCCAATACGGGACAGGGGCCTCCAACACTGAAGCTTTCTTT

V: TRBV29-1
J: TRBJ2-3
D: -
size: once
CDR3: CSVEARDSTDTQYF
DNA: TGCAGCGTTGAGGCACGGGATAGCACAGATACGCAGTATTTT

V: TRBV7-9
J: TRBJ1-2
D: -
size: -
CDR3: CSSSLGSGVDYGYTF
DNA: TGTTCCAGCAGCTTAGGGTCAGGGGTTGACTATGGCTACACCTTC

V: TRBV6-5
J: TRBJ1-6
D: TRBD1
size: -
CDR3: CATKSGTGNSPLHF
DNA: TGTGCCACCAAATCCGGGACAGGGAATTCACCCCTCCACTTT

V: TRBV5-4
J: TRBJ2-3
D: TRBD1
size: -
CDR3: CASSATGDADTQYF
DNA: TGTGCCAGCAGCGCTACAGGGGACGCAGATACGCAGTATTTT

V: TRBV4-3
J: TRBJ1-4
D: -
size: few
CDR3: CASSQGRVSENEKLFF
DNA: TGCGCCAGCAGCCAAGGCAGGGTATCTGAGAATGAAAAACTGTTTTTT